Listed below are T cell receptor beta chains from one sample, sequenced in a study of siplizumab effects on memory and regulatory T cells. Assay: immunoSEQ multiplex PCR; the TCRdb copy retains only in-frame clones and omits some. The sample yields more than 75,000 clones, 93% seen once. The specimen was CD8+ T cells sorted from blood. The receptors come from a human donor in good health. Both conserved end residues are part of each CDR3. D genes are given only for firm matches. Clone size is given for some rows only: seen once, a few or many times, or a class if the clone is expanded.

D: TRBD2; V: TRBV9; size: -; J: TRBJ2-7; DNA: TGTGCCAGCAGCGGAAGGACTAGCGGGAGGGCTGTGGACGAGCAGTACTTC; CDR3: CASSGRTSGRAVDEQYF
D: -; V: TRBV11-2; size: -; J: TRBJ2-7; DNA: TGTGCCAGCAGCTTCTCCTACGAGCAGTACTTC; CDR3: CASSFSYEQYF
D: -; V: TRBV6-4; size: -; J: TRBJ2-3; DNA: TGTGCCAACCAAACTGAATCCACAGATACGCAGTATTTT; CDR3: CANQTESTDTQYF
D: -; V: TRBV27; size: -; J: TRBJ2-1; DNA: TGTGCCAGCAGGTCGGGGGATACCTCCTACAATGAGCAGTTCTTC; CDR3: CASRSGDTSYNEQFF
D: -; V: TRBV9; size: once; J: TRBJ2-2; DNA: TGTGCCAGCAGCGTAGTCACCGGGGAGCTGTTTTTT; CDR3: CASSVVTGELFF
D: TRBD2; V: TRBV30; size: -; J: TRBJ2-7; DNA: TGTGCCTGGAGTGTCGAGGGAGGGCTCTCCTACGAGCAGTACTTC; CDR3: CAWSVEGGLSYEQYF
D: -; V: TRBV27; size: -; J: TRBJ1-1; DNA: TGTGCCAGCAGTCTACAGGGTTATACTGAAGCTTTCTTT; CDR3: CASSLQGYTEAFF
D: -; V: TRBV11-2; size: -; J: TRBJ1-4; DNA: TGTGCCAGCAGCTTAGCCCGTCCCTTAGGGGAGGATGAAAAACTGTTTTTT; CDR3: CASSLARPLGEDEKLFF
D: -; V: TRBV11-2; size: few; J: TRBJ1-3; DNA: TGTGCCAGCAGCTTATGGCTCTCTGGAAACACCATATATTTT; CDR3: CASSLWLSGNTIYF
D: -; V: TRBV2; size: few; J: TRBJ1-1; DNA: TGTGCCAGCAGTGACGAGGAGAACACTGAAGCTTTCTTT; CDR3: CASSDEENTEAFF
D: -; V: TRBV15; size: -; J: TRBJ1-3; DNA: TGTGCCACCAGCACGACCGGCTCTGGAAACACCATATATTTT; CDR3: CATSTTGSGNTIYF
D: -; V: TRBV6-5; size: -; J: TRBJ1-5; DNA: TGTGCCAGCAGTTACGAGTCGGGTCAGCCCCAGCATTTT; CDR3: CASSYESGQPQHF
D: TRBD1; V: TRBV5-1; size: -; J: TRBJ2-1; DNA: TGCGCCAGCAGCTGGACAGGGGAAGGGAATGAGCAGTTCTTC; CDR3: CASSWTGEGNEQFF
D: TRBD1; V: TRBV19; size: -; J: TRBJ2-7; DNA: TGTGCCAGTAGTTTTAGACAGGGGATCTACGAGCAGTACTTC; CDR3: CASSFRQGIYEQYF
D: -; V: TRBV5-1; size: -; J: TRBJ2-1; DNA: TGCGCCAGCAGCTTGGTTGGCAGGGCTATTGACTACAATGAGCAGTTCTTC; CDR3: CASSLVGRAIDYNEQFF
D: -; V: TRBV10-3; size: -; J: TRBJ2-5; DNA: TGTGCCATCAGTGCTGAGGGTTCGGGGTGGGAGACCCAGTACTTC; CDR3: CAISAEGSGWETQYF
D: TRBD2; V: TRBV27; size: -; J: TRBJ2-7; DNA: TGTGCCAGCAGTCCCCGCGGGGGCGAGCAGTACTTC; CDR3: CASSPRGGEQYF
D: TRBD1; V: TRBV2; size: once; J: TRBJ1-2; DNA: TGTGCCAGCAGTGGCCGGGGACAGGGGAGAAATAACTATGGCTACACCTTC; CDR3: CASSGRGQGRNNYGYTF
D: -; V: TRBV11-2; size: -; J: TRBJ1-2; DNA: TGTGCCAGCAGCTTAGCGAGCGCGTCATCCTATGGCTACACCTTC; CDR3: CASSLASASSYGYTF
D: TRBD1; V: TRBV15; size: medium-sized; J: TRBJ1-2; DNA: TGTGCCACCAGCGCTGACAGGGCCTACTATGGCTACACCTTC; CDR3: CATSADRAYYGYTF
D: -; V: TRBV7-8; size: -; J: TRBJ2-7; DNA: TGTGCCAGCAGCTTAGCGCCGGGAACCAACTACGAGCAGTACTTC; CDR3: CASSLAPGTNYEQYF
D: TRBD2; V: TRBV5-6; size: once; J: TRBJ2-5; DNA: TGTGCCAGCAGCTTGTCGACTAGCGGGAGGGCCGGGGAGACCCAGTACTTC; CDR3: CASSLSTSGRAGETQYF
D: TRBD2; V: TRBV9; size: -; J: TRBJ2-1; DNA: TGTGCCAGCAGCGGGATTAGCGGGGAGCTCTACAATGAGCAGTTCTTC; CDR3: CASSGISGELYNEQFF
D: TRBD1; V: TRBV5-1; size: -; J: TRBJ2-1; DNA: TGCGCCAGCAGCTTACTACCGGGACAGGGAGATGAGCAGTTCTTC; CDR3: CASSLLPGQGDEQFF
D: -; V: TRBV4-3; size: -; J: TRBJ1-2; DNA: TGCGCCAGCAGCCAAGGTACAGGGCCCATAAACTATGGCTACACCTTC; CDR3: CASSQGTGPINYGYTF
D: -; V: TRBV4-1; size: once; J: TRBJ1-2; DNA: TGCGCCAGCAGCCAAGAGGGGATCTATGGCTACACCTTC; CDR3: CASSQEGIYGYTF
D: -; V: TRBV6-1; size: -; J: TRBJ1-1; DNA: TGTGCCAGCAGTGAAGACCCGGGGCGACGAGCTTTCTTT; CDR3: CASSEDPGRRAFF
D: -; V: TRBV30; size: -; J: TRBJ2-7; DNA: TGTGCCTGGAGTGTAGAAAGGTTCGAGCAGTACTTC; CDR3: CAWSVERFEQYF
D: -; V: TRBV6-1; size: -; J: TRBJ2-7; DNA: TGTGCCAGCAGTGCCCCGGGACGGTTCTCCTACGAGCAGTACTTC; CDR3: CASSAPGRFSYEQYF
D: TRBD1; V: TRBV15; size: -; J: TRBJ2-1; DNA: TGTGCCACCTGGAATACACGCGCACAGGGGATAAGGACCTACAATGAGCAGTTCTTC; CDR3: CATWNTRAQGIRTYNEQFF
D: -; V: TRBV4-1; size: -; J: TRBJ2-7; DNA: TGCGCCAGCAGCCAAGAGGGGTCAGGGAGAGGCTACGAGCAGTACTTC; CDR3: CASSQEGSGRGYEQYF
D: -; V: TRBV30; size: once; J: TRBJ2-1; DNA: TGTGCCTGGAGGTTACTGGATTACAATGAGCAGTTCTTC; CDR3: CAWRLLDYNEQFF
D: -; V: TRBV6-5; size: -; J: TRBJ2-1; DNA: TGTGCCAGCAGTTCGAATCACTCACCCGATGAGCAGTTCTTC; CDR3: CASSSNHSPDEQFF
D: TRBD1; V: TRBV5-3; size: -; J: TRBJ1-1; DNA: TGTGCCAGAAGCGTCACAGGGGACACTGAAGCTTTCTTT; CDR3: CARSVTGDTEAFF
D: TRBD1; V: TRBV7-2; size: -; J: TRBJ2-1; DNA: TGTGCCAGCAGCCGGGACAGGGGGCGCCGTTCATACAATGAGCAGTTCTTC; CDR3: CASSRDRGRRSYNEQFF
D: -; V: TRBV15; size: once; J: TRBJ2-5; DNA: TGTGCCACCAGGACCAACCGGGACCATCAAGAGACCCAGTACTTC; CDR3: CATRTNRDHQETQYF
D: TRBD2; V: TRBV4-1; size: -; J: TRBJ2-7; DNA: TGCGCCAGCAGCCAAGACTGGGCCGCCCGGGGGACTAGCGGGGCCTACGAGCAGTACTTC; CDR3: CASSQDWAARGTSGAYEQYF
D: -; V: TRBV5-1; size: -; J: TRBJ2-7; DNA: TGCGCCAGCAGCTTGGGGTATGGGGCGTTCGAGCAGTACTTC; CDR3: CASSLGYGAFEQYF
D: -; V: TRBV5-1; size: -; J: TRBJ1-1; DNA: TGCGCCAGCAGCCCCCTGGAGGGCTTGAACACTGAAGCTTTCTTT; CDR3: CASSPLEGLNTEAFF
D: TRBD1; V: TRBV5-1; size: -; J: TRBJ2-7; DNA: TGCGCCAGCAGCACTGGGACAGGGGCCTACGAGCAGTACTTC; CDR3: CASSTGTGAYEQYF
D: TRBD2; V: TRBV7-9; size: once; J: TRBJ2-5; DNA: TGTGCCAGCAGCTTAGCCCCGGCGGGGGACGAGACCCAGTACTTC; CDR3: CASSLAPAGDETQYF
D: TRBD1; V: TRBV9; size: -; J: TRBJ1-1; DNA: TGTGCCAGCAGCGGACCGGGACAGGGGTCCCAGGACCGCATGAACACTGAAGCTTTCTTT; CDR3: CASSGPGQGSQDRMNTEAFF
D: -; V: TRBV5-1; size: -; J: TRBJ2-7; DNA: TGCGCCAGCAGCTTAGACACGAGGTATATCGTTCACGAGCAGTACTTC; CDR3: CASSLDTRYIVHEQYF
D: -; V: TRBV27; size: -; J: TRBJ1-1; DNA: TGTGCCAGCAGTCCACTATGGACCATGAACACTGAAGCTTTCTTT; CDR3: CASSPLWTMNTEAFF
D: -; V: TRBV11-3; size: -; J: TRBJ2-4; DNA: TGTGCCAGCAGCACTTACACGGAAGTCATTCAGTACTTC; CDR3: CASSTYTEVIQYF
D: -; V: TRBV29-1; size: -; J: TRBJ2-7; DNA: TGCAGCGTTGAAGATCGCACCTACGAGCAGTACTTC; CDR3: CSVEDRTYEQYF
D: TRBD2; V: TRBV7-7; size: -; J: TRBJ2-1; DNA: TGTGCTAGCAGCCTACTAGCGGGACACAATGAGCAGTTCTTC; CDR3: CASSLLAGHNEQFF
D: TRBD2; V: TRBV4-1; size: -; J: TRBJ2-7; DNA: TGCGCCAGCAGCCAAGTGGCCCCAAGTAGCGGGGACTCCTACGAGCAGTACTTC; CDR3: CASSQVAPSSGDSYEQYF
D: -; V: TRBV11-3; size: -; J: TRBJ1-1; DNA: TGTGCCAGCAGCATTGGGGGGGAAGCTTTCTTT; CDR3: CASSIGGEAFF
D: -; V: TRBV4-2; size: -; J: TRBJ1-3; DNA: TGTGCCAGCAGCCAGGGGGTTGGCCCTGGAAACACCATATATTTT; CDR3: CASSQGVGPGNTIYF
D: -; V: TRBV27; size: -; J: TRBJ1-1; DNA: TGTGCCAGCAGTTTGGAATACGGGATGAACACTGAAGCTTTCTTT; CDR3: CASSLEYGMNTEAFF
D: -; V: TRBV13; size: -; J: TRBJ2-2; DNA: TGTGCCAGCAGCTTAGGTTACCCGGGACCTCGGAACACCGGGGAGCTGTTTTTT; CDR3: CASSLGYPGPRNTGELFF